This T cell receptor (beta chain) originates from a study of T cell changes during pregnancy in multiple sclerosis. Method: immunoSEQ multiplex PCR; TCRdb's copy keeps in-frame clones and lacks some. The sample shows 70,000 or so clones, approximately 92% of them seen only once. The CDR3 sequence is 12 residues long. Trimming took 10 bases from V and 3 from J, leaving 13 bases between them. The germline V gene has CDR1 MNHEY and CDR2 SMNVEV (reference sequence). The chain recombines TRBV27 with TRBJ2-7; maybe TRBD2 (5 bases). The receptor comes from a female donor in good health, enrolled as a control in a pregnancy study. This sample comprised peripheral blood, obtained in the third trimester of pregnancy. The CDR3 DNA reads TGTGCCATCCCCTTAGAGGGCTACGAGCAGTACTTC. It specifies CAIPLEGYEQYF.